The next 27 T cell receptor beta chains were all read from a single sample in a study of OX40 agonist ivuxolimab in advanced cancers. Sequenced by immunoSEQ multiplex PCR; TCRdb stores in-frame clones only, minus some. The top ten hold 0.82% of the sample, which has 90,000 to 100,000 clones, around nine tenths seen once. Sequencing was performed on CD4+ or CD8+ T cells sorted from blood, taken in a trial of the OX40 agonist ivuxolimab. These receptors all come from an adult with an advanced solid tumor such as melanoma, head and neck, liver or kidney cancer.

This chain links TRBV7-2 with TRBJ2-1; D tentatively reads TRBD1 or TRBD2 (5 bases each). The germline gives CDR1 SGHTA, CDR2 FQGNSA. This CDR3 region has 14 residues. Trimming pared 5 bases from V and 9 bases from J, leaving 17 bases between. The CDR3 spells CASSPGSYSGEQFF. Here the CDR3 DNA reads TGTGCCAGCAGCCCAGGGAGCTATTCGGGTGAGCAGTTCTTC.

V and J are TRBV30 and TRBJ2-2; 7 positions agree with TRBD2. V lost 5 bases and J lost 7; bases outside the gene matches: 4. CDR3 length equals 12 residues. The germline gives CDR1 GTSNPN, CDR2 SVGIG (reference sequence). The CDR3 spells CAWGGSDGELFF. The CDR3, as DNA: TGTGCCTGGGGCGGGAGTGACGGGGAGCTGTTTTTT.

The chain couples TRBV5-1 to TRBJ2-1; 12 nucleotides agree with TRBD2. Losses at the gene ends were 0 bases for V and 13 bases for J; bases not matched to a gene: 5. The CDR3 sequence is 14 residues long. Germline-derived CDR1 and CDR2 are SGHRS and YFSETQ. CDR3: CASSLGLAGGIQFF. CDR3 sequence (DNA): TGCGCCAGCAGCTTGGGCCTAGCGGGAGGGATACAGTTCTTC.

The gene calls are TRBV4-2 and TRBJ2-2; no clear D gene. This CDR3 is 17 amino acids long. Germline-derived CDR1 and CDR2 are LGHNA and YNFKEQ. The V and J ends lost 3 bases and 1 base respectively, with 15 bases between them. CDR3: CASSQSLATLNTGELFF. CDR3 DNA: TGTGCCAGCAGCCAGTCTTTGGCCACTCTGAACACCGGGGAGCTGTTTTTT.

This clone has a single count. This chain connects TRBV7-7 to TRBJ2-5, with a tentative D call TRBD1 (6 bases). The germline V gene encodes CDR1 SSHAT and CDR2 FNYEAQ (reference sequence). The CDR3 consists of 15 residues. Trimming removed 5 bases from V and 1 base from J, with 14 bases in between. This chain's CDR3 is CASSRFAGAQETQYF. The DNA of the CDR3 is TGTGCCAGCAGCCGGTTTGCAGGGGCCCAAGAGACCCAGTACTTC. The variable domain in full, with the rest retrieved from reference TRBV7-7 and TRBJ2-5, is GAGVSQSPRYKVTKRGQDVTLRCDPISSHATLYWYQQALGQGPEFLTYFNYEAQPDKSGLPSDRFSAERPEGSISTLTIQRTEQRDSAMYRCASSRFAGAQETQYFGPGTRLLVL.

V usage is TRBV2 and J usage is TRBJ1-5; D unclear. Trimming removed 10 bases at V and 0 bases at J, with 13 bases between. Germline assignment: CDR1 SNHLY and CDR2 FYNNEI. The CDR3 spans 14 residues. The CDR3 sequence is CATSTVNSNQPQHF. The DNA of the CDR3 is TGTGCCACTTCGACGGTAAATAGCAATCAGCCCCAGCATTTT.

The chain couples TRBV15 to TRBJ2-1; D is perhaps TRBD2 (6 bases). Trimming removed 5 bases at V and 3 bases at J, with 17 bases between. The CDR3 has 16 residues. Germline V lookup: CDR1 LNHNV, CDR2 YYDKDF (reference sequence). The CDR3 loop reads CATSSPREDHYNEQFF. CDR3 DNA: TGTGCCACCAGCTCTCCTAGGGAGGACCACTACAATGAGCAGTTCTTC.

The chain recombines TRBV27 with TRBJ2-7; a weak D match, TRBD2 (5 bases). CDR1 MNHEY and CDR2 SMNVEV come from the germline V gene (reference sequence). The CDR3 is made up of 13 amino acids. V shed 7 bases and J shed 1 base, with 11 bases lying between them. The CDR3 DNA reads TGTGCCAGCACAGCGGTGAATTCCTACGAGCAGTACTTC. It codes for CASTAVNSYEQYF.

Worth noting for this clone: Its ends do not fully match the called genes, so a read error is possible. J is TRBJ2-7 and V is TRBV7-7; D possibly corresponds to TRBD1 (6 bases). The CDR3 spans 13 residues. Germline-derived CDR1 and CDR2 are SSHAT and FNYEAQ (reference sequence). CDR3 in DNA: TGTGCTAGCAGCTTTTCGCAGGGGTACGAGCAGTACTTC. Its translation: CASSFSQGYEQYF.

For the CDR3, the DNA is TGTGCCAGCAGTTACGAGCCCAGGGGAGGTACAGATACGCAGTATTTT. Amino acid sequence: CASSYEPRGGTDTQYF. V gene TRBV6-5 combines with J gene TRBJ2-3, with D possibly being TRBD1 or TRBD2 (6 bases each). The CDR3 totals 16 residues. Between the trimmed V and J ends, which lost 2 bases and 3 bases, there was a span of 15 bases. Per germline, CDR1 MNHEY and CDR2 SVGAGI.

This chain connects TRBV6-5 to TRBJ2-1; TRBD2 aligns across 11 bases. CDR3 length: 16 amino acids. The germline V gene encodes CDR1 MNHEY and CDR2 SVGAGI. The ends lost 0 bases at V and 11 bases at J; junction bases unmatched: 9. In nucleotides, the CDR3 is TGTGCCAGCAGTTACTCCTTGGGGGTAGCGGGAGGGAAGCAGTTCTTC. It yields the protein CASSYSLGVAGGKQFF.

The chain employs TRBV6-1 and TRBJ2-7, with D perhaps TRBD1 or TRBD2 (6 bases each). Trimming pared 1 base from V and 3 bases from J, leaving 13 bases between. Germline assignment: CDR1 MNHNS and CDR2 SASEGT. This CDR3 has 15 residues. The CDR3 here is CASSEGGGLYYEQYV. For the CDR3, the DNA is TGTGCCAGCAGTGAAGGAGGGGGGCTTTACTACGAGCAGTACGTC.

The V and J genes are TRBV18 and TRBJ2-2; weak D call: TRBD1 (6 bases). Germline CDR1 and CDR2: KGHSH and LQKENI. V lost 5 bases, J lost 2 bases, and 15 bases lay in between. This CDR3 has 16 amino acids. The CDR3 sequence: CASSSSGTTNTGELFF. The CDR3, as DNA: TGTGCCAGCTCATCGTCCGGGACAACCAACACCGGGGAGCTGTTTTTT.

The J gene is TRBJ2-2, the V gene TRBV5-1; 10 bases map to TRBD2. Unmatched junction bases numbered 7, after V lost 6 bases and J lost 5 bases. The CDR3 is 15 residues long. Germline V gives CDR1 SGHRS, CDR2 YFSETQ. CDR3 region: CASTSGSSKTGELFF. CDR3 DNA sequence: TGCGCCAGCACTAGCGGGAGTTCCAAGACCGGGGAGCTGTTTTTT.

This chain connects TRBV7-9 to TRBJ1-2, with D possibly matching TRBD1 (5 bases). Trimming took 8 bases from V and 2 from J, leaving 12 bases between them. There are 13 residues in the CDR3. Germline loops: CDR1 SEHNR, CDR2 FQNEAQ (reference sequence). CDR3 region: CASQLTVNYGYTF. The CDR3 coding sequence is TGTGCCAGCCAATTGACAGTGAACTATGGCTACACCTTC.

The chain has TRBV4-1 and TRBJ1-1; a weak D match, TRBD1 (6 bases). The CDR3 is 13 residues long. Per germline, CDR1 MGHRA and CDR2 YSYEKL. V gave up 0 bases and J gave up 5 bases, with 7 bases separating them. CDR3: CASSQDDRTEAFF. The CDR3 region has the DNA TGCGCCAGCAGCCAAGATGACAGGACTGAAGCTTTCTTT.

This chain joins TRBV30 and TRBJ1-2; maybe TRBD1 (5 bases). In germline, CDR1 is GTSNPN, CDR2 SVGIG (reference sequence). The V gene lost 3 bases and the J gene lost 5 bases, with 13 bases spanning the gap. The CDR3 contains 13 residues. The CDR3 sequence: CAWRPGQDYGYTF. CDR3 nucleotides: TGTGCCTGGAGGCCGGGGCAGGATTATGGCTACACCTTC.

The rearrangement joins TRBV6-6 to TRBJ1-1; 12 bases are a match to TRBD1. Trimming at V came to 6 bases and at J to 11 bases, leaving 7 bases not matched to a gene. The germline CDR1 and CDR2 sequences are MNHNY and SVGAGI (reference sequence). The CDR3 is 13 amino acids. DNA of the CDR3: TGTGCCAGCAGAGGGACAGGGGGCTCGGGTGCTTTCTTT. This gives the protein CASRGTGGSGAFF.

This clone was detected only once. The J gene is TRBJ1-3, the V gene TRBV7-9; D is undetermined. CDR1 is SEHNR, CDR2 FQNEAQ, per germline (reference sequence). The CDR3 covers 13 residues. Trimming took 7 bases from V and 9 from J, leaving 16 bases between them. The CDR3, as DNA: TGTGCCAGCAATCCCTTGAATGGAGGCACCATATATTTT. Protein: CASNPLNGGTIYF.

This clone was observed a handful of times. The CDR3: CASSFGGGTEAFF. CDR3 DNA: TGTGCCAGCAGTTTTGGGGGTGGAACTGAAGCTTTCTTT. The V gene is TRBV28, the J gene TRBJ1-1; weak D call: TRBD1 (5 bases). V lost 3 bases and J 5 bases, leaving 10 bases between the germline ends. CDR1 and CDR2 (germline): MDHEN, SYDVKM. The CDR3 covers 13 residues.

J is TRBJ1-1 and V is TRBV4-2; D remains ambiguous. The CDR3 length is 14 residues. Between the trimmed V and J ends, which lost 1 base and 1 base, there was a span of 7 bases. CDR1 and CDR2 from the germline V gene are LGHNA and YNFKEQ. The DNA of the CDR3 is TGTGCCAGCAGCCAAGCCGTACAGAACACTGAAGCTTTCTTT. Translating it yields CASSQAVQNTEAFF.

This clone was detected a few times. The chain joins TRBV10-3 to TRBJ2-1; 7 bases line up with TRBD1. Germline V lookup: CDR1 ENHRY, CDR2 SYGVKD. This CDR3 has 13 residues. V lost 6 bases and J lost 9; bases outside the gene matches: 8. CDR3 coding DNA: TGTGCCATCAGGATACAGGGGAAGGGTGAGCAGTTCTTC. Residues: CAIRIQGKGEQFF.

CDR3 loop: CSGGRLQETQYF. For the CDR3, the DNA is TGCAGCGGCGGACGTCTCCAAGAGACCCAGTACTTC. This rearrangement joins TRBV29-1 to TRBJ2-5; D is ambiguous. The CDR3 extends over 12 amino acids. V was shortened by 7 bases and J by 1 base, with 10 bases between the two germline ends. Germline CDR1 reads SQVTM; CDR2 reads ANQGSEA.

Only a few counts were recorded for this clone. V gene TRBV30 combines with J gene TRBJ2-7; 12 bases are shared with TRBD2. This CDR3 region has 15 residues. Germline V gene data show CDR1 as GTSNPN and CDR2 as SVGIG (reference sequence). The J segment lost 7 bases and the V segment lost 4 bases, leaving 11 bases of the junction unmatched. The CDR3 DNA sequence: TGTGCCTGGACGAGGAAGGGACTAGCGGGTCTAGAGCAGTACTTC. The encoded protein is CAWTRKGLAGLEQYF.

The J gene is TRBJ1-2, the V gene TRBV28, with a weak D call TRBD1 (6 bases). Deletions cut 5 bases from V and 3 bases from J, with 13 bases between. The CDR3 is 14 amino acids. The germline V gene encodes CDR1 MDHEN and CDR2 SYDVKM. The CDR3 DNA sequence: TGTGCCAGCAGTACTCAGGGGTTCGACTATGGCTACACCTTC. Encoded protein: CASSTQGFDYGYTF.

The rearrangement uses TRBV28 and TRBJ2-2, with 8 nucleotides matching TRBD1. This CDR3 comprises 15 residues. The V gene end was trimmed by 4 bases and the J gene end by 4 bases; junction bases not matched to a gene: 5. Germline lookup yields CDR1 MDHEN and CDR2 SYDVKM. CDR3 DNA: TGTGCCAGCAGTTCGCAACAGGGGGTCACCGGGGAGCTGTTTTTT. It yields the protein CASSSQQGVTGELFF.

The CDR3: CASRLTSGGTDTQYF. The CDR3 DNA is TGTGCCAGCAGACTGACTAGCGGGGGCACAGATACGCAGTATTTT. V usage is TRBV6-1 and J usage is TRBJ2-3; TRBD2 matches 11 bases. V trimming: 6 bases; J trimming: 1 base; junction bases outside the gene matches: 3. The CDR3 extends over 15 amino acids. Germline V gene lookup returns CDR1 MNHNS and CDR2 SASEGT.